These T cell receptor beta chains were read from a single sample in a study of CD8 T cells in Susac syndrome. Each CDR3 protein gets one entry after TCRdb re-called the immunoSEQ multiplex PCR reads with MiXCR. The sample lists about 430,000 distinct CDR3 sequences, about 85% occurring once. Sequencing was done on a sample of CD8+ T cells from PBMCs. The receptors shown here come from a human donor with multiple sclerosis. Both conserved end residues are part of each CDR3. Fields, in order: clone size, J gene, V gene, CDR3 protein. The size entry is marked missing in some rows and otherwise reads once, few, many or a size class.

clone size: -; J gene: TRBJ2-7; V gene: TRBV7-9; CDR3 protein: CASSLDRQDEQYF
clone size: -; J gene: TRBJ2-7; V gene: TRBV19; CDR3 protein: CASSIMDGAYEQYF
clone size: -; J gene: TRBJ1-1; V gene: TRBV19; CDR3 protein: CASSLAGMNTEAFF
clone size: -; J gene: TRBJ2-5; V gene: TRBV27; CDR3 protein: CASSPSGWDTYQETQYF
clone size: -; J gene: TRBJ2-5; V gene: TRBV6-2/TRBV6-3; CDR3 protein: CASTPRARYQETQYF
clone size: -; J gene: TRBJ2-7; V gene: TRBV7-8; CDR3 protein: CASSLVVTSYEQYF
clone size: few; J gene: TRBJ2-7; V gene: TRBV12-3/TRBV12-4; CDR3 protein: CASSPWTVSYEQYF
clone size: -; J gene: TRBJ1-5; V gene: TRBV27; CDR3 protein: CASSLSGQGYNQPQHF
clone size: -; J gene: TRBJ2-7; V gene: TRBV5-5; CDR3 protein: CASCRLPQGEQYF
clone size: -; J gene: TRBJ2-2; V gene: TRBV27; CDR3 protein: CASSFVGGRNTGELFF
clone size: -; J gene: TRBJ2-2; V gene: TRBV29-1; CDR3 protein: CSVEGATRDTGELFF
clone size: -; J gene: TRBJ1-2; V gene: TRBV30; CDR3 protein: CAWRGTDGYTF
clone size: -; J gene: TRBJ1-6; V gene: TRBV20-1; CDR3 protein: CSARDESKGENSPLHF
clone size: -; J gene: TRBJ2-3; V gene: TRBV27; CDR3 protein: CASSENSDTQYF
clone size: -; J gene: TRBJ2-7; V gene: TRBV21-1; CDR3 protein: CASSKEKRRCPYEQYF
clone size: few; J gene: TRBJ1-1; V gene: TRBV6-1; CDR3 protein: CASSEGWETEAFF
clone size: few; J gene: TRBJ2-7; V gene: TRBV19; CDR3 protein: CASSPTPDEQYF
clone size: few; J gene: TRBJ1-5; V gene: TRBV7-8; CDR3 protein: CASSLDNQPQHF
clone size: -; J gene: TRBJ1-3; V gene: TRBV15; CDR3 protein: CATSRDGSSGNTIYF
clone size: -; J gene: TRBJ2-7; V gene: TRBV28; CDR3 protein: CASSHQGGLAVYEQYF
clone size: few; J gene: TRBJ2-7; V gene: TRBV11-2; CDR3 protein: CASSFPGQLYEQYF
clone size: -; J gene: TRBJ1-2; V gene: TRBV4-1; CDR3 protein: CASSQDYTGFYGYTF
clone size: -; J gene: TRBJ2-7; V gene: TRBV7-3; CDR3 protein: CASSLTYRTALYEQYF
clone size: -; J gene: TRBJ2-1; V gene: TRBV7-9; CDR3 protein: CASSLLALGSYNEQFF
clone size: -; J gene: TRBJ1-1; V gene: TRBV9; CDR3 protein: CASSARPGTEGNTEAFF
clone size: -; J gene: TRBJ2-7; V gene: TRBV7-7; CDR3 protein: CASSPDRGFNEQYF
clone size: few; J gene: TRBJ2-5; V gene: TRBV6-5; CDR3 protein: CASSYIWGVQETQYF
clone size: -; J gene: TRBJ2-3; V gene: TRBV4-2; CDR3 protein: CASSQDLAVLSTDTQYF
clone size: once; J gene: TRBJ1-1; V gene: TRBV4-1; CDR3 protein: CASSQDGTSGNTEAFF
clone size: -; J gene: TRBJ1-1; V gene: TRBV7-9; CDR3 protein: CASSLPDSYTEAFF
clone size: -; J gene: TRBJ2-6; V gene: TRBV7-4; CDR3 protein: CASSLHRGKASGANVLTF
clone size: -; J gene: TRBJ2-7; V gene: TRBV9; CDR3 protein: CASSVGVENSYEQYF
clone size: once; J gene: TRBJ2-7; V gene: TRBV5-5; CDR3 protein: CASSPEDRGFEQYF
clone size: -; J gene: TRBJ2-1; V gene: TRBV7-9; CDR3 protein: CAGCGGHYNEQFF
clone size: -; J gene: TRBJ2-2; V gene: TRBV13; CDR3 protein: CASSSHTGELFF
clone size: once; J gene: TRBJ2-7; V gene: TRBV19; CDR3 protein: CASSFTGLTYEQYF
clone size: few; J gene: TRBJ2-7; V gene: TRBV6-5; CDR3 protein: CASSYRAPVGEQYF
clone size: -; J gene: TRBJ2-7; V gene: TRBV30; CDR3 protein: CAWSVPTGAPYEQYF
clone size: once; J gene: TRBJ1-1; V gene: TRBV29-1; CDR3 protein: CSVEDGGGHTEAFF
clone size: -; J gene: TRBJ2-1; V gene: TRBV7-9; CDR3 protein: CASSPPGELAGGHEQFF
clone size: -; J gene: TRBJ1-1; V gene: TRBV6-5; CDR3 protein: CASSYRPGRPEAFF
clone size: -; J gene: TRBJ2-2; V gene: TRBV30; CDR3 protein: CAWLAGGAGELFF
clone size: -; J gene: TRBJ2-3; V gene: TRBV15; CDR3 protein: CATSRVIADSRTQYF
clone size: -; J gene: TRBJ2-1; V gene: TRBV7-2; CDR3 protein: CASTSQEVYYNEQFF
clone size: -; J gene: TRBJ2-3; V gene: TRBV28; CDR3 protein: CASRRSEGPTDTQYF
clone size: -; J gene: TRBJ2-1; V gene: TRBV10-3; CDR3 protein: CAMGQNNEQFF
clone size: -; J gene: TRBJ2-1; V gene: TRBV5-1; CDR3 protein: CASSFGLAGNEQFF
clone size: -; J gene: TRBJ1-1; V gene: TRBV30; CDR3 protein: CAWSLPGGAEAFF
clone size: -; J gene: TRBJ2-1; V gene: TRBV10-3; CDR3 protein: CAISEFGAGSTNEQFF
clone size: -; J gene: TRBJ1-2; V gene: TRBV13; CDR3 protein: CASSLGLGGRNGYTF
clone size: -; J gene: TRBJ2-7; V gene: TRBV5-1; CDR3 protein: CASSLEGASSYEQYF
clone size: -; J gene: TRBJ2-1; V gene: TRBV29-1; CDR3 protein: CSVEESGNEQFF
clone size: -; J gene: TRBJ2-7; V gene: TRBV20-1; CDR3 protein: CSAPIGVGEQYF
clone size: -; J gene: TRBJ2-2; V gene: TRBV6-1; CDR3 protein: CASSFTGLANVGELFF
clone size: -; J gene: TRBJ1-2; V gene: TRBV19; CDR3 protein: CATRGAGLYGYTF